This TCR beta chain emerged from a study of cytomegalovirus exposure and HLA in healthy donors. Regarding the study as a whole: Accurate predictions that matched the HLA-A and HLA-B alleles of most subjects were reportedly made from TCR beta sequences. Productive rates of about 90% or about 30% were seen for most TCR beta V segments in an earlier analysis. Donors belonging to an Asian-associated ancestry cluster reportedly showed fewer N-insertions in productive TCRs than the 666-donor mean, according to what a later analysis found. Among CMV-associated TCR beta chains, most appeared HLA-restricted in a later analysis.

Comment on this clone: Its antigen is currently unknown.

The PCR had 60 Vbeta and 13 Jbeta primers. Libraries were prepared by immunoSEQ multiplex PCR; TCRdb keeps only in-frame clonotypes and omits some of them. The data show around 130,000 clones, 81% seen once. The CDR3 contains 17 residues. Germline V CDR1 and CDR2: SEHNR, FQNEAQ (reference sequence). Specimen: PBMCs. This TCR was recovered from a woman aged 40 to 50 in good health and CMV-seronegative. This chain joins TRBV7-9 and TRBJ2-1; TRBD2 matches at 12 bases. In nucleotides, the CDR3 is TGTTCCGCCCAGGGGCTAGCGGGGGGGCCCTCCTACAATGAGCAGTTCTTC. Its protein product is CSAQGLAGGPSYNEQFF.